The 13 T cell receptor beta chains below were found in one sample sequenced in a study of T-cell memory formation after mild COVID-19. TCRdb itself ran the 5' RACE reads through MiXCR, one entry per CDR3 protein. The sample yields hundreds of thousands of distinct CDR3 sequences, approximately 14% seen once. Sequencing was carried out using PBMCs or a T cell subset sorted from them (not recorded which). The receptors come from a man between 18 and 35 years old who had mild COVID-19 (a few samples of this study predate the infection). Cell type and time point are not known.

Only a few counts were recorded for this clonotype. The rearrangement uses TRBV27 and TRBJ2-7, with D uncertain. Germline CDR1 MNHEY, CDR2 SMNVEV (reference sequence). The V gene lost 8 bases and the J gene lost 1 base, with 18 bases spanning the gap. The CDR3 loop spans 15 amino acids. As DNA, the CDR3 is TGTGCCAGCGGCGCTCTCCCGGACCCGTCCTACGAGCAGTACTTC. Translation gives CASGALPDPSYEQYF.

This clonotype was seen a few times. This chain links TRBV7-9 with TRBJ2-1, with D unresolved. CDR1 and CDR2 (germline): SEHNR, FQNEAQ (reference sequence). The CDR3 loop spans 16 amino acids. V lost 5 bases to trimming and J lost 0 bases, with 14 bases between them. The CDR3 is CASSPSRSSSYNEQFF. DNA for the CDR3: TGTGCCAGCAGCCCATCTAGATCCAGCTCCTACAATGAGCAGTTCTTC.

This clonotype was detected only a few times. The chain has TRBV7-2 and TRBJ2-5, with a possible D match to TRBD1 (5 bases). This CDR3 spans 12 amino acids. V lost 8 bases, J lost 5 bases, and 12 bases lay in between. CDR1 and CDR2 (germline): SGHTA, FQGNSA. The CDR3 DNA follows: TGTGCCAGCGGCAGGGATTGGGAGACCCAGTACTTC. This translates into CASGRDWETQYF.

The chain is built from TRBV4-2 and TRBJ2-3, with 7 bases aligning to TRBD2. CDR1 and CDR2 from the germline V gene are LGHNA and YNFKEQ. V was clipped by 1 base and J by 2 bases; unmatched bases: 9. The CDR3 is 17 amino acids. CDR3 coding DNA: TGTGCCAGCAGCCAAGGGGTGATTGCGGGGGACACAGATACGCAGTATTTT. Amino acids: CASSQGVIAGDTDTQYF.

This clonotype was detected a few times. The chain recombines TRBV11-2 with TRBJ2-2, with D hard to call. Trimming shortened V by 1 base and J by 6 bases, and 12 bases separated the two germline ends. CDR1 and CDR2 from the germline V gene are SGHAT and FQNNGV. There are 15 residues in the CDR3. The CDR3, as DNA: TGTGCCAGCAGCTTAGCGCAGGCCATATCCGGGGAGCTGTTTTTT. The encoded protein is CASSLAQAISGELFF. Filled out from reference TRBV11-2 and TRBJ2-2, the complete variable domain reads EAGVAQSPRYKIIEKRQSVAFWCNPISGHATLYWYQQILGQGPKLLIQFQNNGVVDDSQLPKDRFSAERLKGVDSTLKIQPAKLEDSAVYLCASSLAQAISGELFFGEGSRLTVL.

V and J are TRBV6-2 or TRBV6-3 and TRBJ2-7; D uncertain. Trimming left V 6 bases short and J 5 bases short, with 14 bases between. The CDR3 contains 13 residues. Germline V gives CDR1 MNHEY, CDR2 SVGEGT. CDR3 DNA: TGTGCCAGCAGCAACGGGCTTGAGAACGAGCAGTACTTC. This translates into CASSNGLENEQYF.

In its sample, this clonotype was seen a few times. DNA for the CDR3: TGCGCCAGCAGCCAAGTCGTGCTAGCGGCGTTGAACACCGGGGAGCTGTTTTTT. Its translation is CASSQVVLAALNTGELFF. V is TRBV4-3 and J is TRBJ2-2; 7 bases align to TRBD2. The germline gives CDR1 LGHNA, CDR2 YSLEER. The V and J ends lost 1 base and 1 base, in that order; junction bases with no gene match: 9. CDR3 size: 18 residues.

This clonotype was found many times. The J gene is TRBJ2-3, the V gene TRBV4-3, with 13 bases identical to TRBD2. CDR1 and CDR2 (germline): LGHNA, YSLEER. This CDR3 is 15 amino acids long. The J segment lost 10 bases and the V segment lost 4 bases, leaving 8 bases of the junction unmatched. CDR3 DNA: TGCGCCAGCAGCCGCGGGACTAGCGGGGACCCTGCGCAGTATTTT. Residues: CASSRGTSGDPAQYF.

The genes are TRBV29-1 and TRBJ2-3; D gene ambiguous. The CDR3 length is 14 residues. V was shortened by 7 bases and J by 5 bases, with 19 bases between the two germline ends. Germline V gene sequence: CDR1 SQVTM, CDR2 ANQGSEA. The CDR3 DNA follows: TGCAGCGGCCAAACCAGCCATTATGAAGATACGCAGTATTTT. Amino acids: CSGQTSHYEDTQYF.

CDR3 sequence (DNA): TGTGCCAGCAGTCAGGGGGGCAGTTTGAACACTGAAGCTTTCTTT. It is translated as CASSQGGSLNTEAFF. The V and J genes are TRBV11-3 and TRBJ1-1; 7 nucleotides align to TRBD1. Germline V gene data show CDR1 as SGHNT and CDR2 as YENEEA. Germline trimming cut 6 bases from V and 0 bases from J; bases unmatched to any gene: 7. CDR3 length: 15 residues.

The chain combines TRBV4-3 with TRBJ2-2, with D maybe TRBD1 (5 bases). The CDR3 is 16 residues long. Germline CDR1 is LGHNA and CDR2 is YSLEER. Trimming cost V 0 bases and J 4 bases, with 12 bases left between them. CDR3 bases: TGCGCCAGCAGCCAAGATCCGGACACCCGCACCGGGGAGCTGTTTTTT. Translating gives CASSQDPDTRTGELFF.

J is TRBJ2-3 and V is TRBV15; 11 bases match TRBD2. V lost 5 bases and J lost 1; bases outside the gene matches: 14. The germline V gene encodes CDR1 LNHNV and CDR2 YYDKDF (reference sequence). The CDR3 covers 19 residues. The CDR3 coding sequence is TGTGCCACCAGCTTTCTAGCGGGGGGCCCCCTGGTTGGCACAGATACGCAGTATTTT. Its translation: CATSFLAGGPLVGTDTQYF.

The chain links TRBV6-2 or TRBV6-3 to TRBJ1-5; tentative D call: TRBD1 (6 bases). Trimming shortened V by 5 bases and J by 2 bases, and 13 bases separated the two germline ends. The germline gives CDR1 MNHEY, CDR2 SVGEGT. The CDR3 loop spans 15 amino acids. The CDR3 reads CASSDRSGGNQPQHF. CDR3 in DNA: TGTGCCAGCAGTGACAGGTCGGGGGGCAATCAGCCCCAGCATTTT.